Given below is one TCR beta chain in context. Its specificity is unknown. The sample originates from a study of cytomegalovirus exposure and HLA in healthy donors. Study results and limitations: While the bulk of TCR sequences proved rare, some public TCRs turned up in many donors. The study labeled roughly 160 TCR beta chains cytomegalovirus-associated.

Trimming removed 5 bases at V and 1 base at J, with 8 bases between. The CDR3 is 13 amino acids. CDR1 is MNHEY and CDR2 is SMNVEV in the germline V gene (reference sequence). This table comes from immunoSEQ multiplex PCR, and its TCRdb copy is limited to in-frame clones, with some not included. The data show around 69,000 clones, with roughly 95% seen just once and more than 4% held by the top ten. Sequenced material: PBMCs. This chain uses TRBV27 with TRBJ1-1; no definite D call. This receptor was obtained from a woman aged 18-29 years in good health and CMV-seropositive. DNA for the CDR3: TGTGCCAGCAGTCCCCGACAGAACACTGAAGCTTTCTTT. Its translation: CASSPRQNTEAFF.